The 26 T cell receptor beta chains below all came from one sample that was sequenced in a study of T cell responses to AZD1222 COVID-19 vaccine. Some clones are missing from TCRdb's copy, which holds only in-frame ones; the method was immunoSEQ multiplex PCR. This sample has 140,000 to 150,000 clones; around 90% occur once, and the top ten carry over 1.1%. The sequencing here drew on peripheral blood, taken on day 0 of AZD1222 vaccination. These receptors were collected from an adult in good health.

The rearrangement joins TRBV12-3 or TRBV12-4 to TRBJ2-4; D perhaps matches TRBD1 (6 bases). Trimming removed 10 bases from V and 8 bases from J, with 18 bases in between. The CDR3 spans 13 residues. The CDR3 DNA is TGTGCCACACAGTTAGCCAGGGGTGACATTCAGTACTTC. This gives the protein CATQLARGDIQYF.

In its sample, this clone was seen once. The V and J genes are TRBV5-1 and TRBJ1-1; no definite D call. Deletions cut 1 base from V and 1 base from J, with 8 bases between. This CDR3 comprises 14 residues. Germline loops: CDR1 SGHRS, CDR2 YFSETQ. The CDR3 region has the DNA TGCGCCAGCAGCTTGAACGAAAGGAACACTGAAGCTTTCTTT. It translates to CASSLNERNTEAFF.

V gene TRBV9 combines with J gene TRBJ2-2, with a tentative D call TRBD2 (5 bases). From germline, CDR1 is SGDLS and CDR2 YYNGEE. Trimming stripped 0 bases from V and 0 bases from J, with 6 bases between. The CDR3 has 15 amino acids. The CDR3 DNA reads as TGTGCCAGCAGCGTAGACGGGGCGAACACCGGGGAGCTGTTTTTT. This gives the protein CASSVDGANTGELFF. The full variable domain, completed using reference TRBV9 and TRBJ2-2, is DSGVTQTPKHLITATGQRVTLRCSPRSGDLSVYWYQQSLDQGLQFLIQYYNGEERAKGNILERFSAQQFPDLHSELNLSSLELGDSALYFCASSVDGANTGELFFGEGSRLTVL.

The genes are TRBV5-1 and TRBJ2-4; D possibly uses TRBD1 or TRBD2 (5 bases each). From germline, CDR1 is SGHRS and CDR2 YFSETQ. The ends were cut back, 0 bases at V and 3 bases at J, with 13 bases in the middle. The CDR3 spans 16 residues. CDR3 loop: CASSLVRPGGKNIQYF. CDR3 nucleotides: TGCGCCAGCAGCTTGGTACGTCCTGGGGGCAAAAACATTCAGTACTTC.

The V call is TRBV11-1, the J call TRBJ2-7; maybe TRBD1 (5 bases). Trimming took off 3 bases at V and 9 bases at J, with 12 bases between the two ends. Germline CDR1 and CDR2: SGHAT and FQDESV (reference sequence). The CDR3 has 12 residues. CDR3 coding DNA: TGTGCCAGCAGCTTCGACGACAGAGCGCAGTACTTC. Its protein is CASSFDDRAQYF.

V is TRBV5-1 and J is TRBJ2-5; TRBD2 matches at 14 bases. The CDR3 has 20 amino acids. Trimming cost V 4 bases and J 9 bases; bases outside gene matches: 23. Germline loops: CDR1 SGHRS, CDR2 YFSETQ. The CDR3 region is CASSGGLAGAPHRVQSAQYF. The CDR3 nucleotides read TGCGCCAGCAGCGGGGGACTAGCGGGGGCCCCGCACAGGGTCCAAAGTGCCCAGTACTTC.

The CDR3 nucleotides are TGCAGCGTTGCGGACAGGGGTGCTGAAGCTTTCTTT. It specifies CSVADRGAEAFF. V usage is TRBV29-1 and J usage is TRBJ1-1, with 9 bases identical to TRBD1. Per germline, CDR1 SQVTM and CDR2 ANQGSEA. This CDR3 spans 12 amino acids. V trimming: 4 bases; J trimming: 6 bases; junction bases outside the gene matches: 3.

The gene calls are TRBV27 and TRBJ2-1; 8 nucleotides line up with TRBD1. Unmatched junction bases numbered 7, after V lost 3 bases and J lost 3 bases. From germline, CDR1 is MNHEY and CDR2 SMNVEV (reference sequence). This CDR3 contains 16 residues. CDR3 bases: TGTGCCAGCAGTTTTCTCGGACAGGGAGTCTACAATGAGCAGTTCTTC. This sequence encodes CASSFLGQGVYNEQFF.

J is TRBJ1-4 and V is TRBV7-9; the D is unclear. The CDR3 has 15 residues. V was pared by 5 bases and J by 3 bases, with 13 bases between. Germline CDR1 reads SEHNR; CDR2 reads FQNEAQ (reference sequence). CDR3 DNA sequence: TGTGCCAGCAGCCCCCCTCGGGGAGCTAATGAAAAACTGTTTTTT. It codes for CASSPPRGANEKLFF.

This chain joins TRBV24-1 and TRBJ1-5; D is perhaps TRBD1 (5 bases). V gave up 9 bases and J gave up 5 bases, with 13 bases separating them. The CDR3 length is 13 residues. Germline loops: CDR1 KGHDR, CDR2 SFDVKD. The CDR3 DNA is TGTGCCACCCGAGCGGGGGACTATCAGCCCCAGCATTTT. Its protein is CATRAGDYQPQHF.

The V call is TRBV6-5, the J call TRBJ2-1; 11 nucleotides agree with TRBD1. V was pared by 8 bases and J by 4 bases, with 4 bases of the junction left unmatched. The CDR3 has 14 residues. Germline CDR1 is MNHEY and CDR2 is SVGAGI. This CDR3 is CASADRGPYNEQFF. The CDR3 DNA is TGTGCCAGCGCGGACAGGGGGCCGTACAATGAGCAGTTCTTC.

This chain connects TRBV10-3 to TRBJ1-6; TRBD1 agrees at 7 bases. CDR1 is ENHRY and CDR2 is SYGVKD in the germline V gene. CDR3 length: 17 amino acids. The trim removed 4 bases at V and 0 bases at J, leaving 6 bases unmatched. CDR3 DNA: TGTGCCATCAGTGGGGGACAGAGTTCCTCCTATAATTCACCCCTCCACTTT. Its protein product is CAISGGQSSSYNSPLHF.

V is TRBV5-1 and J is TRBJ2-2, with 9 bases lining up with TRBD1. The CDR3 spans 15 residues. With V trimmed by 3 bases and J by 0 bases, 0 bases remained unmatched. The germline V gene has CDR1 SGHRS and CDR2 YFSETQ. The CDR3: CASSWDRANTGELFF. The CDR3 DNA reads as TGCGCCAGCAGCTGGGACAGGGCGAACACCGGGGAGCTGTTTTTT.

The chain recombines TRBV18 with TRBJ2-7; 8 bases fit TRBD2. Germline V gene sequence: CDR1 KGHSH, CDR2 LQKENI. This CDR3 comprises 14 residues. V lost 6 bases and J lost 3; bases outside the gene matches: 7. CDR3: CASSPEREYYEQYF. The CDR3 region has the DNA TGTGCCAGCTCGCCGGAGCGGGAGTACTACGAGCAGTACTTC. Using reference TRBV18 and TRBJ2-7 for the parts outside the CDR3, the full variable domain is NAGVMQNPRHLVRRRGQEARLRCSPMKGHSHVYWYRQLPEEGLKFMVYLQKENIIDESGMPKERFSAEFPKEGPSILRIQQVVRGDSAAYFCASSPEREYYEQYFGPGTRLTVT.

V gene TRBV10-3 combines with J gene TRBJ1-6, with a possible D match to TRBD1 (5 bases). The V gene lost 6 bases and the J gene lost 7 bases, with 16 bases spanning the gap. CDR1 is ENHRY and CDR2 is SYGVKD in the germline V gene. The CDR3 totals 15 residues. In nucleotides, the CDR3 is TGTGCCATCAGGCCGGACACAGCCGGCAATTCACCCCTCCACTTT. Amino acids: CAIRPDTAGNSPLHF.

This clone has just a few counts. The chain links TRBV5-1 to TRBJ1-6; D remains unclear. Germline V gene lookup returns CDR1 SGHRS and CDR2 YFSETQ. Trimming left V 2 bases short and J 5 bases short, with 8 bases between. This CDR3 comprises 14 residues. CDR3 amino acids: CASSFLTNNSPLHF. Written as DNA, the CDR3 is TGCGCCAGCAGCTTCTTAACGAATAATTCACCCCTCCACTTT.

The chain joins TRBV7-3 to TRBJ1-5; 7 bases match TRBD1. CDR1 and CDR2 (germline): SGHTA, FQGTGA. Trimming took 1 base from V and 3 from J; bases not matched to a gene: 9. The CDR3 spans 17 residues. CDR3 sequence reads: CASSLMGSTGSNQPQHF. CDR3 bases: TGTGCCAGCAGCTTAATGGGATCGACAGGGTCCAATCAGCCCCAGCATTTT.

V gene TRBV13 combines with J gene TRBJ2-7; D might be TRBD2 (6 bases). The V end was cut by 3 bases, the J end by 2 bases, with 11 bases between. This CDR3 is 14 amino acids long. In germline, CDR1 is PRHDT, CDR2 FYEKMQ (reference sequence). The CDR3 sequence: CASSFEGTPYEQYF. CDR3 in DNA: TGTGCCAGCAGCTTCGAGGGGACTCCCTACGAGCAGTACTTC.

The chain employs TRBV4-2 and TRBJ2-3, with D possibly TRBD2 on 6 matching bases. This CDR3 region has 16 residues. The germline V and J ends were trimmed by 1 base and 6 bases, with 17 bases remaining between them. From germline, CDR1 is LGHNA and CDR2 YNFKEQ. DNA for the CDR3: TGTGCCAGCAGCCAAGTTGTGCGGGGAGTGGGGGATACGCAGTATTTT. Encoded protein: CASSQVVRGVGDTQYF.

The CDR3 DNA follows: TGTGCCAGCAGCTTACTAGCGGGAGCGGGGGAGCAGTACTTC. It translates to CASSLLAGAGEQYF. V usage is TRBV7-8 and J usage is TRBJ2-7, with 10 positions matching TRBD2. Germline loops: CDR1 SGHVS, CDR2 FQNEAQ. With V trimmed by 2 bases and J by 7 bases, 5 bases remained unmatched. The CDR3 has 14 amino acids. Full variable domain (rest looked up from reference TRBV7-8 and TRBJ2-7): GAGVSQSPRYKVAKRGQDVALRCDPISGHVSLFWYQQALGQGPEFLTYFQNEAQLDKSGLPSDRFFAERPEGSVSTLKIQRTQQEDSAVYLCASSLLAGAGEQYFGPGTRLTVT.

The chain recombines TRBV29-1 with TRBJ2-1; D not resolved. This CDR3 has 13 residues. Trimming stripped 1 base from V and 6 bases from J, with 10 bases between. Germline V gives CDR1 SQVTM, CDR2 ANQGSEA. The CDR3 DNA sequence: TGCAGCGTTGAAGTCTTTAGGGCCAATGAGCAGTTCTTC. It encodes CSVEVFRANEQFF.

V usage is TRBV25-1 and J usage is TRBJ1-2; weak D call: TRBD1 (6 bases). Per germline, CDR1 MGHDK and CDR2 SYGVNS. This CDR3 comprises 14 residues. The V end lost 7 bases, the J end lost 3 bases, and 15 bases lay between the germline ends. CDR3 DNA sequence: TGTGCCAGCAAGGAAACAGGGTACGACTATGGCTACACCTTC. This translates into CASKETGYDYGYTF.

The V call is TRBV9, the J call TRBJ2-2; possible D gene TRBD1, 6 bases. From germline, CDR1 is SGDLS and CDR2 YYNGEE. The CDR3 runs to 16 residues. Trimming stripped 2 bases from V and 4 bases from J, with 15 bases between. The CDR3 DNA follows: TGTGCCAGCAGCGTTCCCAAAACAGGGAGCACCGGGGAGCTGTTTTTT. Its protein is CASSVPKTGSTGELFF.

The V gene is TRBV6-5, the J gene TRBJ2-1, with D uncertain. Germline values: CDR1 MNHEY, CDR2 SVGAGI. Trimming removed 9 bases at V and 2 bases at J, with 14 bases between. The CDR3 sequence is 14 residues long. The CDR3 is CASLIRTTYNEQFF. The DNA of the CDR3 is TGTGCCAGTCTAATCAGGACGACCTACAATGAGCAGTTCTTC.

The rearrangement links TRBV6-5 to TRBJ2-2; tentatively, D is TRBD1 (5 bases). Trimming pared 6 bases from V and 6 bases from J, leaving 11 bases between. The CDR3 extends over 13 amino acids. Per germline, CDR1 MNHEY and CDR2 SVGAGI. The CDR3 is CASRPRVPGELFF. The CDR3, as DNA: TGTGCCAGCAGGCCCAGGGTGCCCGGGGAGCTGTTTTTT.

The CDR3 loop reads CASSQERFSYEQYF. DNA for the CDR3: TGTGCCAGCAGCCAAGAGCGGTTTTCCTACGAGCAGTACTTC. The chain carries TRBV3-1 (or the pseudogene TRBV3-2) and TRBJ2-7; D remains ambiguous. CDR3 size: 14 residues. Germline V gene data show CDR1 as LGHDT and CDR2 as YNNKEL (reference sequence). V lost 0 bases and J lost 1, with 7 bases in between.